One and the same sample provided the 15 T cell receptor beta chains below, sequenced in a study of shared clonotypes between healthy human individuals. Terminally differentiated effector memory CD45RA+ cells were excluded from the naive CD8 cells, which were CD45RO-negative and positively selected for CCR7. Generated by immunoSEQ multiplex PCR, the TCRdb table keeps only in-frame clones and is missing some. This sample has 800,000 or so clones, with roughly 96% found just once. Sequenced: naive CD8+ T cells sorted from blood. These receptors came from a man aged 25-45 years in good health.

V is TRBV28 and J is TRBJ2-1; TRBD1 is a possible D gene (5 bases). Germline V gene data show CDR1 as MDHEN and CDR2 as SYDVKM. The CDR3 extends over 14 amino acids. V shed 5 bases and J shed 7 bases, with 15 bases lying between them. CDR3 amino acids: CASSPRMTENEQFF. The CDR3 DNA reads TGTGCCAGCAGTCCTCGCATGACAGAAAATGAGCAGTTCTTC.

The V gene is TRBV6-4, the J gene TRBJ2-7; either TRBD1 or TRBD2 may supply D (5 bases each). CDR1 and CDR2 from the germline V gene are MRHNA and SNTAGT. Deletions cut 0 bases from V and 2 bases from J, with 14 bases between. The CDR3 loop spans 16 amino acids. The DNA of the CDR3 is TGTGCCAGCAGTGACTCAGAGACCAGGGAGACCTACGAGCAGTACTTC. The encoded protein is CASSDSETRETYEQYF.

The rearrangement uses TRBV7-9 and TRBJ2-7; TRBD2 agrees at 8 bases. Per germline, CDR1 SEHNR and CDR2 FQNEAQ (reference sequence). The CDR3 length is 15 residues. The V segment lost 7 bases and the J segment 4 bases; nucleotides outside the gene matches: 12. The CDR3 nucleotides are TGTGCCAGCACCACAAATCTAGCGGGCAGATACGAGCAGTACTTC. This translates into CASTTNLAGRYEQYF.

The CDR3 sequence: CASQRGTSNYNEQFF. In DNA form, the CDR3 reads TGTGCCAGCCAAAGAGGGACTTCTAACTACAATGAGCAGTTCTTC. V is TRBV6-5 and J is TRBJ2-1; D is possibly TRBD2 (6 bases). This CDR3 has 15 residues. Germline CDR1 and CDR2: MNHEY and SVGAGI. Trimming took 8 bases from V and 3 from J, leaving 17 bases between them.

The chain couples TRBV27 to TRBJ2-6, with unresolved D. Germline V lookup: CDR1 MNHEY, CDR2 SMNVEV (reference sequence). The CDR3 covers 16 residues. V was trimmed by 5 bases and J by 1 base, leaving 12 bases between them. The chain's CDR3 is CASSLAAPSGANVLTF. CDR3 bases: TGTGCCAGCAGTCTGGCAGCCCCGTCTGGGGCCAACGTCCTGACTTTC.

The V call is TRBV10-2, the J call TRBJ2-5; D is ambiguous. CDR3 size: 12 residues. Germline V CDR1 and CDR2: WSHSY, SAAADI. Deletions cut 8 bases from V and 5 bases from J, with 12 bases between. Written as DNA, the CDR3 is TGCGCCAGCCTTTCGCCCAGGGAGACCCAGTACTTC. Amino acids: CASLSPRETQYF.

V and J are TRBV19 and TRBJ2-7, with 11 bases aligning to TRBD1. J was trimmed by 4 bases and V by 7 bases; bases with no gene match: 6. The germline V gene encodes CDR1 LNHDA and CDR2 SQIVND (reference sequence). CDR3 size: 14 residues. DNA of the CDR3: TGTGCCAGTAAATCGGGACAGGGGGGATACGAGCAGTACTTC. It is translated as CASKSGQGGYEQYF.

The rearrangement uses TRBV7-9 and TRBJ1-5, with 8 bases aligning to TRBD1. There are 15 residues in the CDR3. Trimming removed 1 base from V and 5 bases from J; junction bases left unmatched: 4. Germline CDR1 SEHNR, CDR2 FQNEAQ (reference sequence). The DNA of the CDR3 is TGTGCCAGCAGCTTAGGGCAGGGGGCTTATCAGCCCCAGCATTTT. Protein product: CASSLGQGAYQPQHF.

V is TRBV27 and J is TRBJ2-1; TRBD2 matches at 7 bases. The CDR3 spans 17 residues. Trimming at V came to 1 base and at J to 2 bases, leaving 8 bases not matched to a gene. Germline V gene lookup returns CDR1 MNHEY and CDR2 SMNVEV (reference sequence). CDR3 DNA: TGTGCCAGCAGTTTATTTCAGGCGGGAGTGCCCTACAATGAGCAGTTCTTC. This gives the protein CASSLFQAGVPYNEQFF.

V and J are TRBV18 and TRBJ2-1, with TRBD2 matching over 11 bases. The germline V gene encodes CDR1 KGHSH and CDR2 LQKENI. The ends lost 4 bases at V and 2 bases at J; junction bases unmatched: 4. The CDR3 is 16 amino acids. The CDR3 reads CASSHIAGGAYNEQFF. DNA for the CDR3: TGTGCCAGCTCACATATAGCGGGAGGGGCCTACAATGAGCAGTTCTTC. Combining the CDR3 with reference TRBV18 and TRBJ2-1 gives the whole variable domain NAGVMQNPRHLVRRRGQEARLRCSPMKGHSHVYWYRQLPEEGLKFMVYLQKENIIDESGMPKERFSAEFPKEGPSILRIQQVVRGDSAAYFCASSHIAGGAYNEQFFGPGTRLTVL.

The genes are TRBV7-8 and TRBJ1-4, with a possible D match to TRBD1 (5 bases). This CDR3 spans 15 amino acids. The germline CDR1 and CDR2 sequences are SGHVS and FQNEAQ. V was cut by 6 bases and J by 4 bases, with 15 bases left in between. As DNA, the CDR3 is TGTGCCAGCAGTGAAAGTGGGGGTAATAATGAAAAACTGTTTTTT. Its translation is CASSESGGNNEKLFF.

The rearrangement uses TRBV4-1 and TRBJ2-3; the match to TRBD2 covers 8 bases. The CDR3 sequence is 16 residues long. The germline V gene encodes CDR1 MGHRA and CDR2 YSYEKL. Trimming at V came to 4 bases and at J to 0 bases, leaving 6 bases not matched to a gene. CDR3 protein: CASSLVSGASTDTQYF. The CDR3 region has the DNA TGCGCCAGCAGCCTCGTTAGCGGGGCTAGCACAGATACGCAGTATTTT.

V and J are TRBV6-5 and TRBJ1-5; no clear D. Between the trimmed V and J ends, which lost 0 bases and 3 bases, there was a span of 12 bases. Per the germline V gene, CDR1 is MNHEY and CDR2 is SVGAGI. The CDR3 consists of 16 residues. The CDR3: CASSYSAQLLNQPQHF. CDR3 nucleotide sequence: TGTGCCAGCAGTTACTCGGCACAGTTACTCAATCAGCCCCAGCATTTT.

The genes are TRBV2 and TRBJ2-5; D unresolved. Germline V CDR1 and CDR2: SNHLY, FYNNEI. The CDR3 spans 13 residues. V lost 3 bases to trimming and J lost 1 base, with 6 bases between them. The CDR3 sequence is CASSEIFQETQYF. CDR3 nucleotides: TGTGCCAGCAGTGAGATATTCCAAGAGACCCAGTACTTC.

The rearrangement uses TRBV7-9 and TRBJ1-1; 11 bases line up with TRBD1. Trimming took 5 bases from V and 1 from J; bases not matched to a gene: 9. Germline V gene data show CDR1 as SEHNR and CDR2 as FQNEAQ (reference sequence). This CDR3 spans 17 amino acids. This chain's CDR3 is CASSPMGQGVGNTEAFF. For the CDR3, the DNA is TGTGCCAGCAGCCCGATGGGACAGGGGGTTGGGAACACTGAAGCTTTCTTT.